Only a few counts were recorded for the clone carrying this TCR beta chain. Its antigen is currently unknown. The sample is drawn from a study of cytomegalovirus exposure and HLA in healthy donors. Looking at the study overall: Previous work identified 117 million unique TCR beta sequences from roughly 170 million T cells.

The CDR3 has 17 residues. Study observations and caveats: An analysis was carried out at a later point. It showed that HLA-associated TCR beta chains were more clonally expanded than equally common non-associated chains. Information on immune exposure was restricted to one variable (CMV serostatus). The productive fraction for most TCR beta V segments was about 87% or about 30% in an earlier analysis.

PCR involved 60 Vbeta and 13 Jbeta primers. Profiling relied on immunoSEQ multiplex PCR, and the TCRdb table lists in-frame clones only, not all of them. Here the sample spans fewer than 250,000 clones, over 75% being singletons. The source is a male donor in good health and CMV-seronegative. Source material: PBMCs. V and J are TRBV21-1 and TRBJ2-1; the table names TRBD2, a call not compared with the DNA. TRBV21-1 is shown as a pseudogene. DNA of the CDR3: TGTGCCAGCAGCAAAGATGGTAGCGGGAGCTCCTACAATGAGCAGTTCTTC. Translated, it gives CASSKDGSGSSYNEQFF.